Listed below are T cell receptor beta chains from one sample, sequenced in a study of CD8 T cells in ankylosing spondylitis. MiXCR was run by TCRdb on the 5' RACE reads, yielding one entry per CDR3 protein. The sample has about 400,000 distinct CDR3 sequences; roughly 20% are singletons. Input material: blood, either unsorted or a sorted T cell fraction (not recorded which). These receptors came from a male donor with ankylosing spondylitis or in good health (not recorded which). The CDR3 runs from the conserved cysteine through the conserved F or W. A D gene is named only where the DNA matches it firmly. Size is stated for part of the rows, as once, few or many counts, or as a class when the clone is expanded.

DNA	CDR3	V	J	size	D
TGTGCCAGCAGCTTAGGGGGTGACGATGAGCAGTTCTTC	CASSLGGDDEQFF	TRBV7-6	TRBJ2-1	.	.
TGTGCCAGCAGCCAAGACCCCGGGGGGGCACCCGGGGAGCTGTTTTTT	CASSQDPGGAPGELFF	TRBV4-2	TRBJ2-2	.	TRBD2
TGTGCCAGCAGCTGGGTCCTAAGCTCCTACGAGCAGTACTTC	CASSWVLSSYEQYF	TRBV5-6	TRBJ2-7	.	.
TGTGCCATCAGTGAGTTGGACGGGAGCACAGATACGCAGTATTTT	CAISELDGSTDTQYF	TRBV10-3	TRBJ2-3	few	.
TGTGCCAGCAGTTCCTTGGGGTCCCGAGAGACCCAGTACTTC	CASSSLGSRETQYF	TRBV12-3/TRBV12-4	TRBJ2-5	few	.
TGTGCCAGCAGTTTAGGTACAGACCCCTACGAGCAGTACTTC	CASSLGTDPYEQYF	TRBV12-3/TRBV12-4	TRBJ2-7	.	.
TGTGCCAGCAGGGTCACGGAGCAGTTCTTC	CASRVTEQFF	TRBV7-9	TRBJ2-1	.	.
TGTGCCAGCAGCCCCCTTAGGGAGACCGGGGAGCTGTTTTTT	CASSPLRETGELFF	TRBV3-1	TRBJ2-2	few	.
TGCGCCAGCAGCTTGAGTTGGCTAGCCTCTTCCCCTAGCACAGATACGCAGTATTTT	CASSLSWLASSPSTDTQYF	TRBV5-1	TRBJ2-3	few	.
TGCAGTATTAGAGGGCAGGGGGCCTACGAGCAGTACTTC	CSIRGQGAYEQYF	TRBV20-1	TRBJ2-7	.	TRBD1
TGTGCCAGCAGCCACCTCGGGGAGCTGTTTTTT	CASSHLGELFF	TRBV12-3/TRBV12-4	TRBJ2-2	few	.
TGTGCCAGCACCCCGGAGGGGGCTCGGGAGCTGTTTTTT	CASTPEGARELFF	TRBV12-3/TRBV12-4	TRBJ2-2	.	.
TGCGCCAGCAGCTTGGGGGAGGAAGGGACAGATAGTGAGCAGTTCTTC	CASSLGEEGTDSEQFF	TRBV5-1	TRBJ2-1	few	.
TGTGCCAGCAGCCCCTCACGGGTGCCGGGAGATACGCAGTATTTT	CASSPSRVPGDTQYF	TRBV7-8	TRBJ2-3	.	.